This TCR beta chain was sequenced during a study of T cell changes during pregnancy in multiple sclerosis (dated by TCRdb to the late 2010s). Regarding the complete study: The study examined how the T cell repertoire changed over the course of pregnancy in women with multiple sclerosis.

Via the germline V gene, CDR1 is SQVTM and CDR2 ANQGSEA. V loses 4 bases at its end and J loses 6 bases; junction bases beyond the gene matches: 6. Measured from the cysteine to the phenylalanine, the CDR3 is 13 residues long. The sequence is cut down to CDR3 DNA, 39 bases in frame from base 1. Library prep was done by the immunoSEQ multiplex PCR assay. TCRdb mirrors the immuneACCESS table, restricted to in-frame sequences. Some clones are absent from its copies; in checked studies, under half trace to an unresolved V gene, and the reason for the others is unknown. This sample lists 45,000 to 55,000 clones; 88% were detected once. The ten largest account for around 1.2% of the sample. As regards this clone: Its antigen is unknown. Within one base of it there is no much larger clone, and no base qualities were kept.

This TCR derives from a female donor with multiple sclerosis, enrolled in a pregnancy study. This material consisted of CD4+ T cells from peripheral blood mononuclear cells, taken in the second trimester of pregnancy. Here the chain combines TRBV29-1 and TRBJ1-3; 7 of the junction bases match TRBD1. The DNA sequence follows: TGCAGCGTTGCCCTGGACAGGACAAACACCATATATTTT. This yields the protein CSVALDRTNTIYF.